The 22 T cell receptor beta chains reported below all come from one sample, sequenced in a study of shared clonotypes between healthy human individuals. Clones were sequenced by immunoSEQ multiplex PCR, and TCRdb holds only the in-frame ones, with some missing. The repertoire includes around 700,000 clones, about two thirds of them detected once, and approximately 2% sits in the top ten. The sample was memory CD4+ T cells sorted from blood. Subset of the sample: CD45RA-negative fraction. These receptors all come from a woman in her 30s in good health.

The genes are TRBV5-1 and TRBJ2-7, with D hard to call. Germline V gives CDR1 SGHRS, CDR2 YFSETQ. The CDR3 covers 12 residues. Trimming stripped 3 bases from V and 5 bases from J, with 9 bases between. The CDR3 bases are TGCGCCAGCAGCTGGGGTGGGGACGAGCAGTACTTC. Translation: CASSWGGDEQYF. Full variable domain (missing parts from reference TRBV5-1 and TRBJ2-7): KAGVTQTPRYLIKTRGQQVTLSCSPISGHRSVSWYQQTPGQGLQFLFEYFSETQRNKGNFPGRFSGRQFSNSRSEMNVSTLELGDSALYLCASSWGGDEQYFGPGTRLTVT.

CDR3: CASSLGQEETQYF. The CDR3 nucleotides read TGTGCCAGCAGCTTAGGACAGGAAGAGACCCAGTACTTC. The rearrangement joins TRBV7-6 to TRBJ2-5, with D possibly TRBD1 on 6 matching bases. V was cut by 1 base and J by 3 bases, with 6 bases left in between. There are 13 residues in the CDR3. The germline gives CDR1 SGHVS, CDR2 FNYEAQ.

Notes on this clone: Other DNA sequences of this sample code for an identical CDR3. The chain carries TRBV28 and TRBJ2-3, with 8 bases lining up with TRBD1. The CDR3 runs to 15 residues. V lost 5 bases, J lost 4 bases, and 8 bases stayed unmatched. The germline CDR1 and CDR2 sequences are MDHEN and SYDVKM. CDR3 region: CASSLPGTGADTQYF. CDR3 sequence (DNA): TGTGCCAGCAGTCTTCCCGGGACAGGCGCAGATACGCAGTATTTT.

The chain combines TRBV5-1 with TRBJ2-7, with D perhaps matching TRBD1 or TRBD2 (5 bases each). The CDR3 loop spans 15 amino acids. Per the germline V gene, CDR1 is SGHRS and CDR2 is YFSETQ. Trimming stripped 4 bases from V and 3 bases from J, with 17 bases between. CDR3 in amino acids: CASSPGAERSYEQYF. For the CDR3, the DNA is TGCGCCAGCAGCCCCGGGGCGGAGAGGAGCTACGAGCAGTACTTC.

J is TRBJ2-1 and V is TRBV28, with TRBD2 matching over 10 bases. The J segment lost 5 bases and the V segment lost 3 bases, leaving 7 bases of the junction unmatched. CDR1 and CDR2 from the germline V gene are MDHEN and SYDVKM. The CDR3 is 16 amino acids. This CDR3 reads CASSLLAGVGHNEQFF. The CDR3 DNA follows: TGTGCCAGCAGTTTGCTAGCGGGAGTTGGGCACAATGAGCAGTTCTTC.

This clone was seen only a few times. The rearrangement links TRBV2 to TRBJ1-1; 7 bases are shared with TRBD1. The CDR3 length is 13 residues. Germline V gene lookup returns CDR1 SNHLY and CDR2 FYNNEI. The V segment lost 2 bases and the J segment 3 bases; nucleotides outside the gene matches: 0. For the CDR3, the DNA is TGTGCCAGCAGTGAACAGGGGGACACTGAAGCTTTCTTT. It yields the protein CASSEQGDTEAFF. The whole variable domain, remainder taken from reference TRBV2 and TRBJ1-1, is EPEVTQTPSHQVTQMGQEVILRCVPISNHLYFYWYRQILGQKVEFLVSFYNNEISEKSEIFDDQFSVERPDGSNFTLKIRSTKLEDSAMYFCASSEQGDTEAFFGQGTRLTVV.

This sequence joins TRBV2 and TRBJ2-1; TRBD2 agrees at 12 bases. The germline V gene encodes CDR1 SNHLY and CDR2 FYNNEI. The trim removed 5 bases at V and 9 bases at J, leaving 5 bases unmatched. The CDR3 has 14 residues. The CDR3 region is CASSSTSGSAEQFF. The CDR3 DNA reads TGTGCCAGCAGTTCGACTAGCGGGAGTGCTGAGCAGTTCTTC.

V and J are TRBV7-3 and TRBJ2-2; D ambiguous. V was cut by 5 bases and J by 6 bases, with 13 bases left in between. The CDR3 length is 14 residues. Germline V gene lookup returns CDR1 SGHTA and CDR2 FQGTGA. CDR3 sequence (DNA): TGTGCCAGCAGCCCCCGCATGGGGTCCGGGGAGCTGTTTTTT. It specifies CASSPRMGSGELFF.

This rearrangement joins TRBV16 to TRBJ2-7; D is unresolved. Germline values: CDR1 KGHSY, CDR2 FQNENV. The CDR3 covers 14 residues. V gave up 3 bases and J gave up 4 bases, with 13 bases separating them. CDR3 amino acids: CASSHEPHGYEQYF. CDR3 bases: TGTGCCAGCAGCCATGAGCCTCATGGATACGAGCAGTACTTC.

The gene calls are TRBV5-1 and TRBJ2-5; possibly TRBD1 for D (5 bases). Looked up from germline, CDR1 is SGHRS and CDR2 is YFSETQ. V lost 3 bases and J 0 bases, leaving 9 bases between the germline ends. CDR3 length: 14 residues. CDR3 amino acids: CASSYQGDQETQYF. The CDR3 DNA sequence: TGCGCCAGCAGCTACCAGGGCGACCAAGAGACCCAGTACTTC.

The genes are TRBV10-2 and TRBJ1-5; D remains ambiguous. CDR3 length: 14 amino acids. V lost 6 bases and J lost 0, with 9 bases in between. CDR1 and CDR2 from the germline V gene are WSHSY and SAAADI. CDR3 nucleotide sequence: TGCGCCAGCAGGGATTGGCCTAGCAATCAGCCCCAGCATTTT. This gives the protein CASRDWPSNQPQHF.

Note on this clone: Other DNA sequences in the same sample also yield this CDR3. The DNA for the CDR3 is TGTGCCAGCAGCACCGACTCCCTTAGCAATCAGCCCCAGCATTTT. This encodes CASSTDSLSNQPQHF. V usage is TRBV7-2 and J usage is TRBJ1-5, with D hard to call. The CDR3 has 15 residues. V lost 5 bases and J lost 0, with 11 bases in between. Germline assignment: CDR1 SGHTA and CDR2 FQGNSA. The whole variable domain, remainder taken from reference TRBV7-2 and TRBJ1-5, is GAGVSQSPSNKVTEKGKDVELRCDPISGHTALYWYRQSLGQGLEFLIYFQGNSAPDKSGLPSDRFSAERTGGSVSTLTIQRTQQEDSAVYLCASSTDSLSNQPQHFGDGTRLSIL.

The CDR3 here is CASTRVWDTEAFF. DNA of the CDR3: TGTGCCAGCACCAGGGTGTGGGACACTGAAGCTTTCTTT. The chain couples TRBV6-6 to TRBJ1-1, with D possibly TRBD1 on 5 matching bases. The CDR3 runs 13 residues. Looked up from germline, CDR1 is MNHNY and CDR2 is SVGAGI (reference sequence). V was cut by 7 bases and J by 3 bases, with 12 bases left in between.

This clone has just a few counts. The chain is built from TRBV9 and TRBJ1-4; the match to TRBD1 covers 8 bases. V gave up 3 bases and J gave up 0 bases; unmatched junction bases: 7. The CDR3 spans 17 residues. CDR1 is SGDLS and CDR2 is YYNGEE in the germline V gene. Written as DNA, the CDR3 is TGTGCCAGCAGCGCCCGGACAGGGCCCTCAACTAATGAAAAACTGTTTTTT. This translates into CASSARTGPSTNEKLFF.

The chain carries TRBV27 and TRBJ1-1; D is uncertain. V was cut by 5 bases and J by 1 base, with 14 bases left in between. The CDR3 loop spans 15 amino acids. Germline CDR1 reads MNHEY; CDR2 reads SMNVEV (reference sequence). This CDR3 reads CASSKVRAGNTEAFF. The DNA of the CDR3 is TGTGCCAGCAGTAAAGTGCGGGCGGGGAACACTGAAGCTTTCTTT.

The chain is built from TRBV2 and TRBJ1-4, with D possibly TRBD1 on 6 matching bases. Germline V gives CDR1 SNHLY, CDR2 FYNNEI. The CDR3 totals 13 residues. V was pared by 8 bases and J by 4 bases, with 11 bases between. DNA of the CDR3: TGTGCCAGCCGGCAGGGGATTAATGAAAAACTGTTTTTT. Translated, it gives CASRQGINEKLFF.

The rearrangement joins TRBV28 to TRBJ2-4; possible D gene TRBD1, 6 bases. This CDR3 contains 15 residues. Trimming cost V 6 bases and J 3 bases, with 15 bases left between them. CDR1 is MDHEN and CDR2 is SYDVKM in the germline V gene. The CDR3 DNA reads as TGTGCCAGCAGCCCAAACAGGGCGCTCAAAAACATTCAGTACTTC. Amino acid sequence: CASSPNRALKNIQYF.

This clone is medium-sized. V gene TRBV11-2 combines with J gene TRBJ2-5; 7 nucleotides agree with TRBD2. Trimming at V came to 6 bases and at J to 0 bases, leaving 10 bases not matched to a gene. This CDR3 has 16 amino acids. From germline, CDR1 is SGHAT and CDR2 FQNNGV. This CDR3 is CASSEGRGAYQETQYF. The CDR3 region has the DNA TGTGCCAGCAGTGAGGGGAGGGGAGCGTACCAAGAGACCCAGTACTTC. Using reference TRBV11-2 and TRBJ2-5 for the parts outside the CDR3, the full variable domain is EAGVAQSPRYKIIEKRQSVAFWCNPISGHATLYWYQQILGQGPKLLIQFQNNGVVDDSQLPKDRFSAERLKGVDSTLKIQPAKLEDSAVYLCASSEGRGAYQETQYFGPGTRLLVL.

CDR3 in DNA: TGTGCCAGCAGTATCGGACTAGCGGGGACCTACGAGCAGTACTTC. Its translation: CASSIGLAGTYEQYF. The J gene is TRBJ2-7, the V gene TRBV27, with 12 positions matching TRBD2. This CDR3 contains 15 residues. The germline gives CDR1 MNHEY, CDR2 SMNVEV (reference sequence). The trim removed 5 bases at V and 2 bases at J, leaving 4 bases unmatched.

The chain joins TRBV6-6 to TRBJ2-7, with D maybe TRBD1 (6 bases). Trimming took off 6 bases at V and 5 bases at J, with 11 bases between the two ends. There are 12 residues in the CDR3. Per the germline V gene, CDR1 is MNHNY and CDR2 is SVGAGI (reference sequence). The DNA for the CDR3 is TGTGCCAGCAGCCGACAGGTGAACGAGCAGTACTTC. Translating gives CASSRQVNEQYF.

This clone appeared once. This chain uses TRBV2 with TRBJ2-3; 7 bases fit TRBD2. This CDR3 is 13 amino acids long. Trimming removed 8 bases from V and 0 bases from J; junction bases left unmatched: 2. Germline V gene lookup returns CDR1 SNHLY and CDR2 FYNNEI. The CDR3 is CASRDYSTDTQYF. DNA for the CDR3: TGTGCCAGCCGGGACTATAGCACAGATACGCAGTATTTT.

This clone was detected only a few times. This rearrangement joins TRBV7-9 to TRBJ1-4; D is unresolved. This CDR3 contains 13 residues. Germline-derived CDR1 and CDR2 are SEHNR and FQNEAQ (reference sequence). The V gene lost 5 bases and the J gene lost 7 bases, with 11 bases spanning the gap. The CDR3: CASSTNPVEKLFF. CDR3 DNA sequence: TGTGCCAGCAGCACTAACCCAGTTGAAAAACTGTTTTTT.